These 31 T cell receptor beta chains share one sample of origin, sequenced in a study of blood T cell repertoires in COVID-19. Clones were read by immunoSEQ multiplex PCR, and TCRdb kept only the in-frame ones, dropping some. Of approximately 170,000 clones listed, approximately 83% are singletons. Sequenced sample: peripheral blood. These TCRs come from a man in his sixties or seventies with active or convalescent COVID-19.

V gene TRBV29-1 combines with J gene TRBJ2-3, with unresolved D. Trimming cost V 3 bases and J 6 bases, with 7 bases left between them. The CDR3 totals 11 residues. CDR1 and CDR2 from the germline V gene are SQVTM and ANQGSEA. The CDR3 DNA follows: TGCAGCGTTGAGAGGTGGGATACGCAGTATTTT. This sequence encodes CSVERWDTQYF.

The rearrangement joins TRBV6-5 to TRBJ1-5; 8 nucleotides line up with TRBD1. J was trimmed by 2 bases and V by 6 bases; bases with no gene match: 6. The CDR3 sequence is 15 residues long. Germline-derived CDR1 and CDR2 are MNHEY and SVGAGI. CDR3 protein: CASRLQGGGNQPQHF. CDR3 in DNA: TGTGCCAGCAGGCTACAGGGGGGCGGCAATCAGCCCCAGCATTTT.

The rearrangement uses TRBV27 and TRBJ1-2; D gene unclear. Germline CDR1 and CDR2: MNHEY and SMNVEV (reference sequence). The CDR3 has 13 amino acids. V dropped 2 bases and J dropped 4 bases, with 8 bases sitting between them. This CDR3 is CASSLNPSYGYTF. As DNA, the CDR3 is TGTGCCAGCAGTTTAAATCCCTCCTATGGCTACACCTTC.

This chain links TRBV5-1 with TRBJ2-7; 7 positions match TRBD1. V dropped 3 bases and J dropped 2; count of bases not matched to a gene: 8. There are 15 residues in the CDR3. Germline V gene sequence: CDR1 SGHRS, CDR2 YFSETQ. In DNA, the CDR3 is TGCGCCAGCAGCTCAGGTCGACAGGGCCCCTACGAGCAGTACTTC. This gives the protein CASSSGRQGPYEQYF. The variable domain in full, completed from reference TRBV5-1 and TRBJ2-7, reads KAGVTQTPRYLIKTRGQQVTLSCSPISGHRSVSWYQQTPGQGLQFLFEYFSETQRNKGNFPGRFSGRQFSNSRSEMNVSTLELGDSALYLCASSSGRQGPYEQYFGPGTRLTVT.

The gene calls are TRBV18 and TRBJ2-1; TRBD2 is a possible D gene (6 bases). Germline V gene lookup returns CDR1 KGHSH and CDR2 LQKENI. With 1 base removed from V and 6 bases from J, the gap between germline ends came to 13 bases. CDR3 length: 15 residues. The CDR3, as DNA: TGTGCCAGCTCACCACGCCTAGCGCTCGGCAATGAGCAGTTCTTC. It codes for CASSPRLALGNEQFF.

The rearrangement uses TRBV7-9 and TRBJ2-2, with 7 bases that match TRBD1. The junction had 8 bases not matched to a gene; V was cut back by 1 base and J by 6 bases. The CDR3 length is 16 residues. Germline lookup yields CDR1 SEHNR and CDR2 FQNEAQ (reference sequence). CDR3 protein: CASSLDLGQKSGELFF. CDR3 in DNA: TGTGCCAGCAGCTTAGATCTGGGACAGAAGTCCGGGGAGCTGTTTTTT.

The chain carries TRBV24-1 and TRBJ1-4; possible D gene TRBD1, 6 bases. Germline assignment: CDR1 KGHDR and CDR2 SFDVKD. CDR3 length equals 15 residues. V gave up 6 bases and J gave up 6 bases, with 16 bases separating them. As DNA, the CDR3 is TGTGCCACCAGTCGGGCAGGGGCTGGTGATGAAAAACTGTTTTTT. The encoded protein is CATSRAGAGDEKLFF.

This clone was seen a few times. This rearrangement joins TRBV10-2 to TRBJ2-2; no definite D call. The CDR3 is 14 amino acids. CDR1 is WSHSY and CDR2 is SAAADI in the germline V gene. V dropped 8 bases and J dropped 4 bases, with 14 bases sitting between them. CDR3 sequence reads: CASWYGFPTGELFF. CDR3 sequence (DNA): TGCGCCAGCTGGTACGGGTTCCCCACCGGGGAGCTGTTTTTT.

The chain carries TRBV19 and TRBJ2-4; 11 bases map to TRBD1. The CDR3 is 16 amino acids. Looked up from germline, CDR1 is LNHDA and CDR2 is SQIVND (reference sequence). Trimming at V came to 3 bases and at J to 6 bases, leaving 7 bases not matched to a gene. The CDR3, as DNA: TGTGCCAGTAGTATCTCAGGCGGGACAGGGGGAAACATTCAGTACTTC. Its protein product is CASSISGGTGGNIQYF.

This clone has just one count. The chain's CDR3 is CASSLLAGGYGGEQFF. As DNA, the CDR3 is TGTGCCAGCAGTTTATTAGCGGGAGGGTATGGTGGTGAGCAGTTCTTC. The V and J genes are TRBV28 and TRBJ2-1; the match to TRBD2 covers 11 bases. The trim removed 1 base at V and 9 bases at J, leaving 8 bases unmatched. CDR3 length: 16 amino acids. CDR1 is MDHEN, CDR2 SYDVKM, per germline.

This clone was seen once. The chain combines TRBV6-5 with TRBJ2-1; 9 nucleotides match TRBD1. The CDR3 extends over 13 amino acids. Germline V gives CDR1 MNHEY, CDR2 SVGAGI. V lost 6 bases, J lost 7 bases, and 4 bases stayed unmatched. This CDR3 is CASRTGGRNEQFF. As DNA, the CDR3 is TGTGCCAGCAGGACAGGGGGAAGAAATGAGCAGTTCTTC.

CDR3 residues: CASTPLGARGYTF. CDR3 bases: TGTGCCAGCACTCCTCTGGGGGCAAGGGGCTACACCTTC. The V gene is TRBV12-3 or TRBV12-4, the J gene TRBJ1-2; D possibly corresponds to TRBD1 (6 bases). The V end was cut by 7 bases, the J end by 8 bases, with 17 bases between. This CDR3 has 13 residues.

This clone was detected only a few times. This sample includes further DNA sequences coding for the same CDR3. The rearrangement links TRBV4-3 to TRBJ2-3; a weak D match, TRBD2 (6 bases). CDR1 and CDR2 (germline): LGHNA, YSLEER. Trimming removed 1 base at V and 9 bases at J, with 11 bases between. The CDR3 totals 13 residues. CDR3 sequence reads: CASSQVTSGTQYF. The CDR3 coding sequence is TGCGCCAGCAGCCAAGTGACTAGTGGAACGCAGTATTTT.

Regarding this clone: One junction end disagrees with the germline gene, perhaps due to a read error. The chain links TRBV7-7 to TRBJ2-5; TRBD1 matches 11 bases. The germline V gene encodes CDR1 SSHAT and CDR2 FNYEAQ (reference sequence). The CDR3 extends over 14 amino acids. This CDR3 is CASSSDRGHETQYF. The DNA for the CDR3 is TGTGCTAGCAGTTCGGACAGGGGGCACGAGACCCAGTACTTC.

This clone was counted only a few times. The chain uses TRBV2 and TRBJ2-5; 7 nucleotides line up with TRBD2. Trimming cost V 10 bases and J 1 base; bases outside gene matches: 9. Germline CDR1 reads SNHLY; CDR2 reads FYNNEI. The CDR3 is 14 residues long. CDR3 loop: CATQERGVQETQYF. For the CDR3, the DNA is TGTGCCACCCAGGAGCGGGGAGTCCAAGAGACCCAGTACTTC. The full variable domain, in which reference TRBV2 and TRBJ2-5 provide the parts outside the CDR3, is EPEVTQTPSHQVTQMGQEVILRCVPISNHLYFYWYRQILGQKVEFLVSFYNNEISEKSEIFDDQFSVERPDGSNFTLKIRSTKLEDSAMYFCATQERGVQETQYFGPGTRLLVL.

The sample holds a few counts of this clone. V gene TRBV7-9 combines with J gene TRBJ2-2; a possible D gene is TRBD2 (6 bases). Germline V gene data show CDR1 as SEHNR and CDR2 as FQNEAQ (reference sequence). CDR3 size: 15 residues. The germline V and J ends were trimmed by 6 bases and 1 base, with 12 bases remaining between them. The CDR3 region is CASRSAGQNTGELFF. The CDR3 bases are TGTGCCAGCAGGAGCGCGGGGCAGAACACCGGGGAGCTGTTTTTT.

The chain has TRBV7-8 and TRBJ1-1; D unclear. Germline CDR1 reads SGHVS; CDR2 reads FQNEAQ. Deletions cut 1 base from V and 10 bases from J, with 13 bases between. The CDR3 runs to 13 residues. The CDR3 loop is CASSLVQHPGAFF. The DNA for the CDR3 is TGTGCCAGCAGCTTAGTACAGCACCCCGGAGCTTTCTTT.

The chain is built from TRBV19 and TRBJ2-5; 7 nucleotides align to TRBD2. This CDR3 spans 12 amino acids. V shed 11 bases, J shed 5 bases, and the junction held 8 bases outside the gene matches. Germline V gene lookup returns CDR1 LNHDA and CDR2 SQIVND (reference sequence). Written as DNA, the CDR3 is TGTGCCGTGGGGGGGGTGAAGGAGACCCAGTACTTC. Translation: CAVGGVKETQYF.

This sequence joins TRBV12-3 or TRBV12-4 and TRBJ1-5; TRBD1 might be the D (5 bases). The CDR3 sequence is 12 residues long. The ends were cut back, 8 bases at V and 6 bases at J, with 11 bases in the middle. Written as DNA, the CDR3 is TGTGCCAGCGGTACGGGGGGTCAGCCCCAGCATTTT. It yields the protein CASGTGGQPQHF.

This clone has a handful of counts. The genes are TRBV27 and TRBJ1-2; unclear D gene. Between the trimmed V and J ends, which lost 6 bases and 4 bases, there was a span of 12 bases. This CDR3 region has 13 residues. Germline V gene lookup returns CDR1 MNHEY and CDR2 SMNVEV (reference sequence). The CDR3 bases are TGTGCCAGCAGACGTTCGGGGTCCTATGGCTACACCTTC. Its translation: CASRRSGSYGYTF.

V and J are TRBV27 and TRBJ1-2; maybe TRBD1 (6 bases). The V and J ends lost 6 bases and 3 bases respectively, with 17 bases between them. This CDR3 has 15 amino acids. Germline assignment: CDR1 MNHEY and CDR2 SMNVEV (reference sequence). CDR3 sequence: CASRPGGGAYYGYTF. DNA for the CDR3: TGTGCCAGCAGACCCGGAGGGGGGGCTTACTATGGCTACACCTTC.

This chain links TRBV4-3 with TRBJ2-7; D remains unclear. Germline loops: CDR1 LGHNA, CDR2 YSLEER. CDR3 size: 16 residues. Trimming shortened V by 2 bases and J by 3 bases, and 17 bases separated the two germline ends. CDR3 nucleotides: TGCGCCAGCAGCCAAAAAGGAAGGCAGGAAAACTACGAGCAGTACTTC. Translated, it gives CASSQKGRQENYEQYF.

Written as DNA, the CDR3 is TGTGCCAGCAGCCTGGGGCAGGGTGGTAGCAATCAGCCCCAGCATTTT. Its protein is CASSLGQGGSNQPQHF. The V call is TRBV9, the J call TRBJ1-5; D might be TRBD1 (5 bases). Trimming cost V 4 bases and J 0 bases, with 14 bases left between them. CDR3 length: 16 amino acids. Germline loops: CDR1 SGDLS, CDR2 YYNGEE.

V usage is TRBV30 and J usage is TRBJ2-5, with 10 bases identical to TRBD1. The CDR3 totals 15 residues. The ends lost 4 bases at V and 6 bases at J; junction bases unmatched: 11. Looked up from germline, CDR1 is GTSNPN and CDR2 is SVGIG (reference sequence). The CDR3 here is CAWKPPGQGKKTQYF. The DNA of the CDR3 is TGTGCCTGGAAACCACCGGGACAGGGGAAGAAGACCCAGTACTTC.

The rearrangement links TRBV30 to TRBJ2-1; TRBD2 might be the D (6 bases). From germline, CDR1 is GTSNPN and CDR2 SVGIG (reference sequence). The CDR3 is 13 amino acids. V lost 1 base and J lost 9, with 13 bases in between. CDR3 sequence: CAWSAWDSPEQFF. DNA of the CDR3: TGTGCCTGGAGTGCCTGGGACTCCCCTGAGCAGTTCTTC.

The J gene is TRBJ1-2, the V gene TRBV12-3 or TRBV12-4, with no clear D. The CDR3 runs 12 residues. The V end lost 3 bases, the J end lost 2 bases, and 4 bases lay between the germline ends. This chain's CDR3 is CASSFLNYGYTF. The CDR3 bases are TGTGCCAGCAGTTTCTTGAACTATGGCTACACCTTC.

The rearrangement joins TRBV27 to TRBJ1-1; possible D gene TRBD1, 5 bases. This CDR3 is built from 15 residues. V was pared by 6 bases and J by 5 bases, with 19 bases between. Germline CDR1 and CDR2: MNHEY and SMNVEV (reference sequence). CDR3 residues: CASSYSPLGRTEAFF. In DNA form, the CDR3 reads TGTGCCAGCAGCTATAGCCCCCTGGGGCGGACTGAAGCTTTCTTT.

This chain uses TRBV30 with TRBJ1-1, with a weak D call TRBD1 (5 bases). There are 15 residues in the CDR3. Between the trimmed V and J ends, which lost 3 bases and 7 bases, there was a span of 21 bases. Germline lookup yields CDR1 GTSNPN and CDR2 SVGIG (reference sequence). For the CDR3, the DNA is TGTGCCTGGAGATGGCTGGGCAGGGCTAATCTTGAAGCTTTCTTT. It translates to CAWRWLGRANLEAFF.

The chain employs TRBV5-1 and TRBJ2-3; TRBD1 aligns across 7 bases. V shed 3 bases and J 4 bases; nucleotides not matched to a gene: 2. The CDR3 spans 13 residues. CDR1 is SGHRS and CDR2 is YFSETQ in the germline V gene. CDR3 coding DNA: TGCGCCAGCAGCTACCAGGGGGCAGATACGCAGTATTTT. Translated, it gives CASSYQGADTQYF.

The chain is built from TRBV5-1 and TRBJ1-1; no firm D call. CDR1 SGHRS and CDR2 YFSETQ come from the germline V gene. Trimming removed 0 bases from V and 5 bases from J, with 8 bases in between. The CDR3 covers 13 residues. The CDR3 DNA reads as TGCGCCAGCAGCTTGGTGGAGCTAACTGAAGCTTTCTTT. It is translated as CASSLVELTEAFF.

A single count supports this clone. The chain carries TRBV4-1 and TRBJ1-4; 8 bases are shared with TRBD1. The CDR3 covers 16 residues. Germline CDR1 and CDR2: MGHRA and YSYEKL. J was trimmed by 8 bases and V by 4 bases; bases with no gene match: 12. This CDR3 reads CASSLGQGPLREKLFF. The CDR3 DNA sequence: TGCGCCAGCAGCCTCGGACAGGGCCCTTTACGCGAAAAACTGTTTTTT.